This TCR beta chain derives from a study of metastatic and nonmetastatic thyroid tumors. Patients underwent thyroid surgery, and none had received any treatment before it. V trimming: 5 bases; J trimming: 3 bases; junction bases outside the gene matches: 10. This CDR3 comprises 15 residues. CDR1 is SGHAT and CDR2 is FQNNGV in the germline V gene. TCRdb re-called the PCR reads with MiXCR. The sample yields 21,000 or so clones, around 20% seen once. This receptor was identified in a female donor with papillary thyroid cancer or a benign thyroid nodule (not recorded which). Some clones in this sample may be carry-over from other donors' samples. V and J are TRBV11-2 and TRBJ2-7; 7 bases are a match to TRBD1. The sample comprised blood. The CDR3 region has the DNA TGTGCCAGCAGCCTGTCCTGGACAGGACTCTACGAGCAGTACTTC. Its translation: CASSLSWTGLYEQYF.